This note documents a single TCR beta chain sequence. The data were obtained in a study of blood T cell repertoires in COVID-19. Study details: Sample material is recorded as cDNA or gDNA derived from T cells, B-cell-depleted T cells, or PBMCs.

V gave up 3 bases and J gave up 0 bases, with 9 bases separating them. This CDR3 is built from 15 residues. Germline V gene lookup returns CDR1 LNHDA and CDR2 SQIVND (reference sequence). Profiling relied on immunoSEQ multiplex PCR, and the TCRdb table lists in-frame clones only, not all of them. The sample consists of approximately 210,000 clones, roughly nine tenths of them appearing once. V usage is TRBV19 and J usage is TRBJ1-5; no clear D. This sequence originates from a young man with acute or convalescent COVID-19. Source material: peripheral blood. The CDR3, as DNA: TGTGCCAGTAGTATGAGTCTTAATAGCAATCAGCCCCAGCATTTT. Amino acid sequence: CASSMSLNSNQPQHF. Drawing the rest from reference TRBV19 and TRBJ1-5, the complete variable domain is DGGITQSPKYLFRKEGQNVTLSCEQNLNHDAMYWYRQDPGQGLRLIYYSQIVNDFQKGDIAEGYSVSREKKESFPLTVTSAQKNPTAFYLCASSMSLNSNQPQHFGDGTRLSIL.